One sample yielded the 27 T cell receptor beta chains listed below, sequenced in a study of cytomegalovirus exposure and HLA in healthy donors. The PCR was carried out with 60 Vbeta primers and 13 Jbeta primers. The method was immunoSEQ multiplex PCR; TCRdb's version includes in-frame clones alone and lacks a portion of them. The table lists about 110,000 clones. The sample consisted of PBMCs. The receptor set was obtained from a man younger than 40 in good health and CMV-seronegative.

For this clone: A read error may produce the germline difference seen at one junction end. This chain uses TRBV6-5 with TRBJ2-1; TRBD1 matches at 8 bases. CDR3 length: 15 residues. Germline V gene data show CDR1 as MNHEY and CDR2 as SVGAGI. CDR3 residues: CASSSGQGSDNEQFF. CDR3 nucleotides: TGTGCCAGCAGTTCCGGACAGGGCTCCGACAATGAGCAGTTCTTC.

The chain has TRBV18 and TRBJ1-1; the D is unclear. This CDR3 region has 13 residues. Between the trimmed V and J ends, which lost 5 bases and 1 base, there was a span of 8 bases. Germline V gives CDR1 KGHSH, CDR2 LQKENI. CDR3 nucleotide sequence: TGTGCCAGCTCAAGACACGCGAACACTGAAGCTTTCTTT. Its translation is CASSRHANTEAFF. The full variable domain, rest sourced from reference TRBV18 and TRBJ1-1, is NAGVMQNPRHLVRRRGQEARLRCSPMKGHSHVYWYRQLPEEGLKFMVYLQKENIIDESGMPKERFSAEFPKEGPSILRIQQVVRGDSAAYFCASSRHANTEAFFGQGTRLTVV.

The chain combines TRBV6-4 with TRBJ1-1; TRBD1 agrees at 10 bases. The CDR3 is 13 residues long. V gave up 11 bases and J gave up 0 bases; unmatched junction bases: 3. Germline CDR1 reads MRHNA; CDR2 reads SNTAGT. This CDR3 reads CASGTGVNTEAFF. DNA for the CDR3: TGTGCCTCTGGGACAGGGGTGAACACTGAAGCTTTCTTT.

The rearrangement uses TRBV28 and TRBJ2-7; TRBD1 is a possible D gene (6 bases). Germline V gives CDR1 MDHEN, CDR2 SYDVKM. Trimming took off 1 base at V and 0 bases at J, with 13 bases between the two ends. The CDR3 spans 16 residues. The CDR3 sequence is CASSLYGQPISYEQYF. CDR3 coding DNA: TGTGCCAGCAGTTTATATGGACAGCCGATCTCCTACGAGCAGTACTTC.

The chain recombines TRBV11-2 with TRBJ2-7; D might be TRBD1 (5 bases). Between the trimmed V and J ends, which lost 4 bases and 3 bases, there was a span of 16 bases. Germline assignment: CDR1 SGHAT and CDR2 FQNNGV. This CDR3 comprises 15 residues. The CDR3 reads CASSSLGRFGYEQYF. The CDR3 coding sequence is TGTGCCAGCAGCTCCCTGGGGCGTTTTGGCTACGAGCAGTACTTC.

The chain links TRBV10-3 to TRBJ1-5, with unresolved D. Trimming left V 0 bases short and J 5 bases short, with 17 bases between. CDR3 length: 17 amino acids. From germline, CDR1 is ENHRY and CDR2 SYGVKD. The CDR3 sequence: CAISESKGGEGDQPQHF. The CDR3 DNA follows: TGTGCCATCAGTGAGTCGAAGGGTGGGGAGGGAGATCAGCCCCAGCATTTT.

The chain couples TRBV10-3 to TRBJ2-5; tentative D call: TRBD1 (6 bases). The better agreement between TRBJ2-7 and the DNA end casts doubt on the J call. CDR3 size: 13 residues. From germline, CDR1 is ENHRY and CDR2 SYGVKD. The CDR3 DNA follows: TGTGCCATCAGTGAAAGGGACAACTACGAGCAGTACTTC. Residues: CAISERDNYEQYF.

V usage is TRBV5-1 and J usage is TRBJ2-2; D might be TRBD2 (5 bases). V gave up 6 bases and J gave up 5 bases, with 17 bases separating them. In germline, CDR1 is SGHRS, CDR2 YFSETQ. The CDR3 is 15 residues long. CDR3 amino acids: CASTQEPPGTGELFF. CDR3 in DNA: TGCGCCAGCACCCAGGAGCCCCCGGGAACCGGGGAGCTGTTTTTT.

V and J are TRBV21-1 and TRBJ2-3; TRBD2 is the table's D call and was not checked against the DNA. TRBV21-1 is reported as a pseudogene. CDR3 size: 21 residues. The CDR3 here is CASSITFRSGDRLPCTDTQYF. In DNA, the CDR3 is TGTGCCAGCAGCATAACGTTCCGTAGCGGGGACCGACTCCCCTGCACAGATACGCAGTATTTT.

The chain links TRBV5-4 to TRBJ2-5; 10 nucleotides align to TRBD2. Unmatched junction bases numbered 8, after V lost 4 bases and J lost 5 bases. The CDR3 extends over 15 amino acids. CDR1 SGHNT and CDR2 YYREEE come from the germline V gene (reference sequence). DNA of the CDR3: TGTGCCAGCAGCCCTGTACTAGCGGGGACGGAGACCCAGTACTTC. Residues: CASSPVLAGTETQYF. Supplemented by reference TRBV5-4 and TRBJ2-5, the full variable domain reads ETGVTQSPTHLIKTRGQQVTLRCSSQSGHNTVSWYQQALGQGPQFIFQYYREEENGRGNFPPRFSGLQFPNYSSELNVNALELDDSALYLCASSPVLAGTETQYFGPGTRLLVL.

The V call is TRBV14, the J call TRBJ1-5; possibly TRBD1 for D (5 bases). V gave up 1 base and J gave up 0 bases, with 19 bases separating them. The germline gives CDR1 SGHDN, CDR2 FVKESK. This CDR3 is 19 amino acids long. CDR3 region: CASSQVCTGRVYSNQPQHF. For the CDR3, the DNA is TGTGCCAGCAGCCAAGTCTGTACAGGCCGCGTGTATAGCAATCAGCCCCAGCATTTT.

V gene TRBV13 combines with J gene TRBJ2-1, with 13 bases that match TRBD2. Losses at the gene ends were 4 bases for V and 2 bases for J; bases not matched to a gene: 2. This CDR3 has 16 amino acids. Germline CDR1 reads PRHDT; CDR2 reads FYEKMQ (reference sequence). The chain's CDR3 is CASSSGLAGAYNEQFF. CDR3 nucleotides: TGTGCCAGCAGCTCCGGACTAGCGGGGGCCTACAATGAGCAGTTCTTC.

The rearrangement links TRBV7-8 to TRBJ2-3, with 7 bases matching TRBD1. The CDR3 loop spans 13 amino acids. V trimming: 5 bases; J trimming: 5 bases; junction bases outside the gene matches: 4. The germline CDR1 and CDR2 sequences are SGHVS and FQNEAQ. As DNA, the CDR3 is TGTGCCAGCAGCCGGGACAGAGGAGATACGCAGTATTTT. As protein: CASSRDRGDTQYF.

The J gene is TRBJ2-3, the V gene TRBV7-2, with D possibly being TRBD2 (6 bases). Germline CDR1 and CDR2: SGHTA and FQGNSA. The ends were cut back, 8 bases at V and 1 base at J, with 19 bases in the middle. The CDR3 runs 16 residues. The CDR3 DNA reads TGTGCCAGCCACGACGGGGGAAGTACGGGCACAGATACGCAGTATTTT. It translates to CASHDGGSTGTDTQYF.

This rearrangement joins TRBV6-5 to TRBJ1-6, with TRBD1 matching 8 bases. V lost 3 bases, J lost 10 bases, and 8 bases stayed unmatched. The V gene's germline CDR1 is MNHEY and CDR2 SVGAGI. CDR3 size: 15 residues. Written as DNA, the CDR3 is TGTGCCAGCAGTTATCAGGGGGACAGGACATCACCCCTCCACTTT. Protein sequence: CASSYQGDRTSPLHF.

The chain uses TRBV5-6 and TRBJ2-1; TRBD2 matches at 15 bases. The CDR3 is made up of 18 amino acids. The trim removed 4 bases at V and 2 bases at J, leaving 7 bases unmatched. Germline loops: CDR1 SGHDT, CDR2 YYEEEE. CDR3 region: CASSARTSGGVAYNEQFF. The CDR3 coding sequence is TGTGCCAGCAGCGCTCGGACTAGCGGGGGGGTAGCCTACAATGAGCAGTTCTTC.

The CDR3 region is CASSLAWTPKGAKNIQYF. CDR3 DNA sequence: TGTGCCAGCAGCTTAGCTTGGACACCAAAGGGGGCCAAAAACATTCAGTACTTC. J is TRBJ2-4 and V is TRBV7-2; a possible D gene is TRBD1 (5 bases). Per germline, CDR1 SGHTA and CDR2 FQGNSA. Trimming left V 0 bases short and J 1 base short, with 16 bases between. This CDR3 is built from 18 residues.

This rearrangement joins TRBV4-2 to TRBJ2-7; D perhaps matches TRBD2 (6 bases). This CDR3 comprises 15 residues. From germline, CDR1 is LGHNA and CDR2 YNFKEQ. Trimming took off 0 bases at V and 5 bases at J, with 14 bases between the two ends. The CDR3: CASSQEGLASHEQYF. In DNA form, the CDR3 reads TGTGCCAGCAGCCAAGAAGGGCTAGCGTCGCACGAGCAGTACTTC.

This CDR3 is CASSDPDMTIITDTQYF. In DNA, the CDR3 is TGTGCCAGCAGCGATCCGGACATGACAATAATCACAGATACGCAGTATTTT. The chain is built from TRBV28 and TRBJ2-3, with TRBD1 as a possible D gene (5 bases). V lost 6 bases and J lost 2, with 21 bases in between. The CDR3 totals 17 residues. Per germline, CDR1 MDHEN and CDR2 SYDVKM.

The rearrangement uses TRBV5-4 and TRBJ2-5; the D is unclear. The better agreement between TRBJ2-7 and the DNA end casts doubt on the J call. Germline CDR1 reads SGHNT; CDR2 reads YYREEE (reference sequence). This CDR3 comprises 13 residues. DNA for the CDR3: TGTGCCAGCAGCCAGGAACCTCCCTACGAGCAGTACTTC. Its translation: CASSQEPPYEQYF.

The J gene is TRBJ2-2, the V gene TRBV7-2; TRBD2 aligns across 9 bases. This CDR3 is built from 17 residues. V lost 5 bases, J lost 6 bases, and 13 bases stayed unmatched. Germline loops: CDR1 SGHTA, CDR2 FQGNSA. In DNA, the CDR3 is TGTGCCAGCAGCATACTACGGGGGACTAGCTTTTCCGGGGAGCTGTTTTTT. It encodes CASSILRGTSFSGELFF.

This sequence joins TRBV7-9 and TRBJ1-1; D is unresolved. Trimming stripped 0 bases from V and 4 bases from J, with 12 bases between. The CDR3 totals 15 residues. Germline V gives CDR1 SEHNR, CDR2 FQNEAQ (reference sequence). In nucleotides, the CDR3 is TGTGCCAGCAGCTTAGCTGGCAGACTTAGCACTGAAGCTTTCTTT. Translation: CASSLAGRLSTEAFF. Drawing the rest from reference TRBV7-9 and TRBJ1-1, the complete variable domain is DTGVSQNPRHKITKRGQNVTFRCDPISEHNRLYWYRQTLGQGPEFLTYFQNEAQLEKSRLLSDRFSAERPKGSFSTLEIQRTEQGDSAMYLCASSLAGRLSTEAFFGQGTRLTVV.

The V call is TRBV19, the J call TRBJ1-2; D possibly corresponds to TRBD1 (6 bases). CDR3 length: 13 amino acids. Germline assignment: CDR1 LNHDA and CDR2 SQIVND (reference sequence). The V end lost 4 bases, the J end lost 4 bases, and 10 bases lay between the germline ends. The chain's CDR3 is CASSRTEAYGYTF. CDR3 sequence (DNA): TGTGCCAGTAGTAGGACAGAAGCCTATGGCTACACCTTC.

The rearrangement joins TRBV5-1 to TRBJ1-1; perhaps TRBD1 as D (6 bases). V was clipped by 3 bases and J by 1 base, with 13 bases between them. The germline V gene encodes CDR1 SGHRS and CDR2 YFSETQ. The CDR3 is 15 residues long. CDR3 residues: CASSYGQRSNTEAFF. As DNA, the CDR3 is TGCGCCAGCAGCTACGGACAGAGGTCGAACACTGAAGCTTTCTTT.

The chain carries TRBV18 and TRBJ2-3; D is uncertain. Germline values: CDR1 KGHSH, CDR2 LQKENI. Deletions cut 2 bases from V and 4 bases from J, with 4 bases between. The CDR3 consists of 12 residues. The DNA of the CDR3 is TGTGCCAGCTCACCAATCTCAGATACGCAGTATTTT. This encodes CASSPISDTQYF. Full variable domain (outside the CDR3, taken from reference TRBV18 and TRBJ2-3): NAGVMQNPRHLVRRRGQEARLRCSPMKGHSHVYWYRQLPEEGLKFMVYLQKENIIDESGMPKERFSAEFPKEGPSILRIQQVVRGDSAAYFCASSPISDTQYFGPGTRLTVL.

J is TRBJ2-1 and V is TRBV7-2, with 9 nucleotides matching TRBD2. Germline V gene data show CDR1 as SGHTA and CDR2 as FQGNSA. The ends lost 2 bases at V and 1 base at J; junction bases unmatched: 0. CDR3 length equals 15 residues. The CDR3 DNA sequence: TGTGCCAGCAGCTTACTAGCGGGGTCCTACAATGAGCAGTTCTTC. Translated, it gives CASSLLAGSYNEQFF. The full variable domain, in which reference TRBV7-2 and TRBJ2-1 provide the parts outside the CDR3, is GAGVSQSPSNKVTEKGKDVELRCDPISGHTALYWYRQSLGQGLEFLIYFQGNSAPDKSGLPSDRFSAERTGGSVSTLTIQRTQQEDSAVYLCASSLLAGSYNEQFFGPGTRLTVL.

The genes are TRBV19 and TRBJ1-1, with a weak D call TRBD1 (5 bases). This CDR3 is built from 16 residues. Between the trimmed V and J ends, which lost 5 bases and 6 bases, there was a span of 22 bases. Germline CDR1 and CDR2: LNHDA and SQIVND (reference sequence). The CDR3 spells CASSPPLGVPDPEAFF. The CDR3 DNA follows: TGTGCCAGTAGTCCACCTTTAGGGGTCCCAGACCCTGAAGCTTTCTTT.